The next 18 T cell receptor beta chains were all read from a single sample in a study of CD8+ T cells in alopecia areata. Sequencing templates came from extracted RNA that was reverse transcribed into cDNA. Data came from immunoSEQ multiplex PCR; TCRdb stores just in-frame clones and leaves some out. The sample shows about 34,000 clones, around 80% of them seen only once. The sequenced material came from NKG2D-low CD8+ T cells sorted from blood. The receptors here all came from a human donor with alopecia areata.

The chain uses TRBV12-5 and TRBJ1-2, with D perhaps TRBD1 (6 bases). Germline-derived CDR1 and CDR2 are LGHNT and FRNRAP. The CDR3 contains 14 residues. Trimming took 2 bases from V and 5 from J, leaving 12 bases between them. The CDR3 sequence is CASGLSGDNYGYTF. The CDR3 DNA follows: TGTGCTAGTGGTTTGTCAGGGGATAATTATGGCTACACCTTC.

This rearrangement joins TRBV14 to TRBJ2-7; D may be TRBD1 (6 bases). CDR3 length equals 19 residues. With 2 bases removed from V and 4 bases from J, the gap between germline ends came to 27 bases. The V gene's germline CDR1 is SGHDN and CDR2 FVKESK. The CDR3 protein is CASSQSLTRSGTGKYEQYF. In DNA form, the CDR3 reads TGTGCCAGCAGCCAAAGCCTAACGAGATCCGGCACAGGGAAGTACGAGCAGTACTTC.

The V call is TRBV27, the J call TRBJ2-7, with 9 bases that match TRBD1. The CDR3 sequence is 14 residues long. V trimming: 3 bases; J trimming: 5 bases; junction bases outside the gene matches: 5. CDR1 and CDR2 (germline): MNHEY, SMNVEV (reference sequence). CDR3 in DNA: TGTGCCAGCAGTTTCGGGACAGGGATCAACGAGCAGTACTTC. This encodes CASSFGTGINEQYF.

V is TRBV5-4 and J is TRBJ2-3; the D is unclear. CDR3 length: 14 amino acids. CDR1 and CDR2 (germline): SGHNT, YYREEE (reference sequence). Trimming took off 4 bases at V and 6 bases at J, with 15 bases between the two ends. The CDR3 bases are TGTGCCAGCAGCGCCTTATGGGGTGGGGATACGCAGTATTTT. It codes for CASSALWGGDTQYF.

V is TRBV7-9 and J is TRBJ2-3; 10 positions match TRBD1. The CDR3 covers 14 residues. J was trimmed by 3 bases and V by 5 bases; bases with no gene match: 2. The germline V gene has CDR1 SEHNR and CDR2 FQNEAQ (reference sequence). The CDR3 DNA reads TGTGCCAGCAGCCCGGACAGGGGGACAGATACGCAGTATTTT. It translates to CASSPDRGTDTQYF.

The CDR3 reads CASSELGTDNSPLHF. The CDR3 DNA is TGTGCCAGCAGTGAGCTAGGGACAGACAATTCACCCCTCCACTTT. The chain has TRBV2 and TRBJ1-6; TRBD1 agrees at 7 bases. This CDR3 comprises 15 residues. V lost 3 bases, J lost 7 bases, and 6 bases stayed unmatched. The germline gives CDR1 SNHLY, CDR2 FYNNEI.

In this sample, this clone turned up a few times. V usage is TRBV7-8 and J usage is TRBJ2-7; TRBD2 matches 8 bases. The V and J ends lost 4 bases and 2 bases, in that order; junction bases with no gene match: 4. The germline V gene encodes CDR1 SGHVS and CDR2 FQNEAQ. This CDR3 spans 14 amino acids. The CDR3 nucleotides are TGTGCCAGCAGCTCTAGCGGGTTCACCTACGAGCAGTACTTC. Amino acids: CASSSSGFTYEQYF.

The CDR3 protein is CASSTTGGESPLHF. DNA of the CDR3: TGTGCCAGCAGCACGACAGGGGGCGAATCACCCCTCCACTTT. The rearrangement joins TRBV6-5 to TRBJ1-6; 10 positions match TRBD1. Germline V gives CDR1 MNHEY, CDR2 SVGAGI. CDR3 length: 14 amino acids. V dropped 6 bases and J dropped 10; count of bases not matched to a gene: 6.

This chain connects TRBV29-1 to TRBJ2-5; TRBD2 matches 7 bases. The germline CDR1 and CDR2 sequences are SQVTM and ANQGSEA. The CDR3 runs to 13 residues. V gave up 7 bases and J gave up 5 bases; unmatched junction bases: 10. CDR3 protein: CSAITGLEETQYF. The CDR3 nucleotides are TGCAGCGCCATCACAGGACTAGAGGAGACCCAGTACTTC.

This clone was recorded once. This chain links TRBV27 with TRBJ2-2; D not certain. The CDR3 has 11 amino acids. Germline CDR1 MNHEY, CDR2 SMNVEV (reference sequence). The V end was cut by 3 bases, the J end by 7 bases, with 3 bases between. The CDR3 DNA follows: TGTGCCAGCAGTTTTGGCGGGGAGCTGTTTTTT. Protein sequence: CASSFGGELFF.

This clone occurred once. DNA for the CDR3: TGCAGCGTTGAAGAATCGACTTATGGCTACACCTTC. Its translation: CSVEESTYGYTF. The chain recombines TRBV29-1 with TRBJ1-2; D call uncertain. The CDR3 extends over 12 amino acids. Germline-derived CDR1 and CDR2 are SQVTM and ANQGSEA. Deletions cut 0 bases from V and 5 bases from J, with 7 bases between.

The chain joins TRBV10-1 to TRBJ1-1; D is unresolved. The length of the CDR3 is 17 residues. The germline V and J ends were trimmed by 2 bases and 4 bases, with 20 bases remaining between them. Germline V gene lookup returns CDR1 WNHNN and CDR2 SYGVQD (reference sequence). CDR3 sequence: CASSEAIYLEGGTEAFF. CDR3 coding DNA: TGCGCCAGCAGTGAGGCTATCTATCTCGAAGGAGGCACTGAAGCTTTCTTT.

V and J are TRBV6-6 and TRBJ2-5; 10 bases line up with TRBD1. Trimming took 1 base from V and 4 from J; bases not matched to a gene: 6. There are 16 residues in the CDR3. CDR1 MNHNY and CDR2 SVGAGI come from the germline V gene (reference sequence). The CDR3 coding sequence is TGTGCCAGCAGTTACTTTAACCGGGACAGGGGAGAGACCCAGTACTTC. It encodes CASSYFNRDRGETQYF.

The rearrangement links TRBV29-1 to TRBJ2-5; TRBD2 is a possible D gene (5 bases). Gene TRBJ2-7 matches the end of the DNA better, so the J call may be wrong. The CDR3 has 15 amino acids. CDR1 and CDR2 from the germline V gene are SQVTM and ANQGSEA. The CDR3 protein is CSVEAGGLDSYEQYF. CDR3 coding DNA: TGCAGCGTTGAAGCGGGCGGGCTCGACTCCTACGAGCAGTACTTC.

The chain employs TRBV29-1 and TRBJ1-1; D ambiguous. Germline CDR1 is SQVTM and CDR2 is ANQGSEA. This CDR3 contains 14 residues. V lost 3 bases and J 0 bases, leaving 11 bases between the germline ends. CDR3 bases: TGCAGCGTTGAGGCAGGTGGGGTGAACACTGAAGCTTTCTTT. This sequence encodes CSVEAGGVNTEAFF.

This chain uses TRBV6-4 with TRBJ2-1; the D gene is possibly TRBD2 (5 bases). Germline V gene sequence: CDR1 MRHNA, CDR2 SNTAGT. The ends were cut back, 6 bases at V and 3 bases at J, with 12 bases in the middle. The CDR3 loop spans 14 amino acids. The CDR3 here is CASRGNGDYNEQFF. The CDR3 coding sequence is TGTGCCAGCAGAGGAAACGGGGACTACAATGAGCAGTTCTTC.

The chain links TRBV7-9 to TRBJ2-1, with D possibly TRBD2 on 5 matching bases. V lost 2 bases, J lost 8 bases, and 16 bases lay in between. The CDR3 is made up of 15 amino acids. CDR1 and CDR2 from the germline V gene are SEHNR and FQNEAQ (reference sequence). The CDR3 protein is CASSLLLGRLDEQFF. CDR3 nucleotides: TGTGCCAGCAGCTTACTCTTAGGGAGACTTGATGAGCAGTTCTTC.

The V gene is TRBV19, the J gene TRBJ1-5; no firm D call. V was pared by 3 bases and J by 0 bases, with 9 bases between. The CDR3 sequence is 15 residues long. Germline V gene lookup returns CDR1 LNHDA and CDR2 SQIVND (reference sequence). CDR3: CASSIIHFSNQPQHF. The CDR3 DNA is TGTGCCAGTAGTATTATTCACTTTAGCAATCAGCCCCAGCATTTT.